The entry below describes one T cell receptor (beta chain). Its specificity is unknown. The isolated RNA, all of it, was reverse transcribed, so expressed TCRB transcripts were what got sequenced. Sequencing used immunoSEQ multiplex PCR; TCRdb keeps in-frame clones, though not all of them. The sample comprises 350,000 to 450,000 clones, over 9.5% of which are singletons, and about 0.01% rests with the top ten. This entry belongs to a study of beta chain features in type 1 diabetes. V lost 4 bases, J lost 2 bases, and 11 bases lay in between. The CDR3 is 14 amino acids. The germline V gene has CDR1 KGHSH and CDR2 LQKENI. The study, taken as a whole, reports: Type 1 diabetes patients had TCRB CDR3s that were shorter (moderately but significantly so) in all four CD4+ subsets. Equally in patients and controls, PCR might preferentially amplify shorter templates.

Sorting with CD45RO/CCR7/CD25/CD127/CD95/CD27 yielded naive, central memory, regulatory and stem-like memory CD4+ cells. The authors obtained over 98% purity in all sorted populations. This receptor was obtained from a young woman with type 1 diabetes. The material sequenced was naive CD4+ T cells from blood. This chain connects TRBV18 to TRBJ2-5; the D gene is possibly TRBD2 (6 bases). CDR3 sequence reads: CASSHGGSQETQYF. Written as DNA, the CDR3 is TGTGCCAGCTCACATGGAGGGAGTCAAGAGACCCAGTACTTC.